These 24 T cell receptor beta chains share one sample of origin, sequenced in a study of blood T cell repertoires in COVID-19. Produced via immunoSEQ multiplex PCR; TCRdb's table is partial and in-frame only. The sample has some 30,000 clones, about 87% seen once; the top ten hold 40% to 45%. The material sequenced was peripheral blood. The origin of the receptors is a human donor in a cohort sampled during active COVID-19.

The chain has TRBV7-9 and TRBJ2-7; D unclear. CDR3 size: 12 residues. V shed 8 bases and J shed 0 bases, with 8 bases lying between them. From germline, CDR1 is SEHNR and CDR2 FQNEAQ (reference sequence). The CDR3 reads CASSRYSYEQYF. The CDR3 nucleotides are TGTGCCAGCTCGAGATACTCCTACGAGCAGTACTTC.

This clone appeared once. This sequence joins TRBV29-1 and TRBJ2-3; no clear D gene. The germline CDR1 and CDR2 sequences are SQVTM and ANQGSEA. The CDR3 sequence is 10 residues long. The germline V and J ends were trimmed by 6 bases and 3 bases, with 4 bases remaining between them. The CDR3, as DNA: TGCAGCGTGTCTACAGATACGCAGTATTTT. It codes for CSVSTDTQYF.

For the CDR3, the DNA is TGTGCCACCGATCGGCCTAGAGGAGAGACCCAGTACTTC. It codes for CATDRPRGETQYF. V gene TRBV24-1 combines with J gene TRBJ2-5, with D uncertain. Trimming stripped 9 bases from V and 4 bases from J, with 14 bases between. Germline V gene sequence: CDR1 KGHDR, CDR2 SFDVKD. This CDR3 spans 13 amino acids.

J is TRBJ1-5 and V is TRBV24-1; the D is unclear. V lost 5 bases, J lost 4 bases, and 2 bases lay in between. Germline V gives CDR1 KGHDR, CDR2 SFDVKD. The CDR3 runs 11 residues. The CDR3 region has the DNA TGTGCCACCAGTGCAAATCAGCCCCAGCATTTT. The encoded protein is CATSANQPQHF.

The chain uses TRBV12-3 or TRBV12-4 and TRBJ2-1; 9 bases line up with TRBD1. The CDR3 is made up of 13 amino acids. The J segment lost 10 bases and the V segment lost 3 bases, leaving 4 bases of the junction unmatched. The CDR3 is CASSFIGQGEQFF. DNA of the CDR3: TGTGCCAGCAGTTTTATAGGACAGGGGGAGCAGTTCTTC.

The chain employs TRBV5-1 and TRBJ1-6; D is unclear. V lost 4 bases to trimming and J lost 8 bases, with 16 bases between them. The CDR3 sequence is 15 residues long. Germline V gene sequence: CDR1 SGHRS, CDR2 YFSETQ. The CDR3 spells CASSLSLSSHSPLHF. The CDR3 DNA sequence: TGCGCCAGCAGCCTTTCCCTATCTTCTCATTCACCCCTCCACTTT.

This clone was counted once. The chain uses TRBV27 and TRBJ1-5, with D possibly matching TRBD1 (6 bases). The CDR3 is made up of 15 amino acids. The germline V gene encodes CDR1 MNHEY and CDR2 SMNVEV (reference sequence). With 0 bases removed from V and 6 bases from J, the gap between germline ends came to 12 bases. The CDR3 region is CASSLSGRGAQPQHF. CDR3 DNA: TGTGCCAGCAGTTTATCTGGCAGGGGTGCTCAGCCCCAGCATTTT.

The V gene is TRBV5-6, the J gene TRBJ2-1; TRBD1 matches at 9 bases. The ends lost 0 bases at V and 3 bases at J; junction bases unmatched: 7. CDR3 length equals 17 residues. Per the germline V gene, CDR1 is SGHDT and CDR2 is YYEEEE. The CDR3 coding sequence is TGTGCCAGCAGCTTGGATCGGTGGACAGGGGTCTACAATGAGCAGTTCTTC. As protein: CASSLDRWTGVYNEQFF.

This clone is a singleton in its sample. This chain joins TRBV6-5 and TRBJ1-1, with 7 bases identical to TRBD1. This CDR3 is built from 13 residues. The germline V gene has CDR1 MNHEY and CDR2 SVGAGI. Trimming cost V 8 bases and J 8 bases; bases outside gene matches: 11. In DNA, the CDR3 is TGTGCCAGCGGATCCGACAGGGATCGGGAAGCTTTCTTT. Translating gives CASGSDRDREAFF.

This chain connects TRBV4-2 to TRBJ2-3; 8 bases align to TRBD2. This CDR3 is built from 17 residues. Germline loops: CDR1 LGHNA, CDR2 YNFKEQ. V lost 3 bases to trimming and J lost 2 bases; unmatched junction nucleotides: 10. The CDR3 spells CASSQDGGASVTDTQYF. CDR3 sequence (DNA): TGTGCCAGCAGCCAGGACGGGGGGGCATCGGTCACAGATACGCAGTATTTT.

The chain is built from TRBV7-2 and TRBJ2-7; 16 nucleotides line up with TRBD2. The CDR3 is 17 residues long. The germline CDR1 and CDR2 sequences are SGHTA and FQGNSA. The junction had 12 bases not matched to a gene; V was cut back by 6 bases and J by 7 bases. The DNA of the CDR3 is TGTGCCAGCAGTCCGAATCCGGGACTAGCGGGGGGGCGTGAGCAGTACTTC. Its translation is CASSPNPGLAGGREQYF.

CDR3 in amino acids: CASSHGGYEQYF. CDR3 nucleotides: TGTGCCAGCAGCCACGGGGGCTACGAGCAGTACTTC. This chain connects TRBV3-1 (or the pseudogene TRBV3-2) to TRBJ2-7; D might be TRBD2 (6 bases). Germline values: CDR1 LGHDT, CDR2 YNNKEL (reference sequence). V lost 3 bases to trimming and J lost 3 bases, with 6 bases between them. The length of the CDR3 is 12 residues.

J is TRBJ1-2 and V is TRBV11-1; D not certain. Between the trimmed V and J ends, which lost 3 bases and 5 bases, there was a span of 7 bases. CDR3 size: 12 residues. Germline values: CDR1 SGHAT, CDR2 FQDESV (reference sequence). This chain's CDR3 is CASSFEGYGYTF. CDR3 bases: TGTGCCAGCAGCTTTGAGGGATATGGCTACACCTTC.

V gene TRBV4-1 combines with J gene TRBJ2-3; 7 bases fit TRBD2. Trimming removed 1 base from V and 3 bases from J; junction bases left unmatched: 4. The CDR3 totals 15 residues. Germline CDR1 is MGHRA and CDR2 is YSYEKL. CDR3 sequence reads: CASSQAGGYTDTQYF. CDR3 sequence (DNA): TGCGCCAGCAGCCAAGCGGGGGGATATACAGATACGCAGTATTTT.

The CDR3 sequence: CASSTRGGDTQYF. In DNA, the CDR3 is TGTGCCAGCAGCACACGCGGGGGAGATACGCAGTATTTT. The chain combines TRBV25-1 with TRBJ2-3; 7 bases are a match to TRBD2. The CDR3 loop spans 13 amino acids. Germline V gene lookup returns CDR1 MGHDK and CDR2 SYGVNS. J was trimmed by 5 bases and V by 6 bases; bases with no gene match: 5.

CDR3 bases: TGTGCCAGCAGGCCACAGGGGCTCTCTGGGGCCAACGTCCTGACTTTC. Its translation is CASRPQGLSGANVLTF. The chain combines TRBV27 with TRBJ2-6, with 7 bases lining up with TRBD1. Germline CDR1 reads MNHEY; CDR2 reads SMNVEV (reference sequence). This CDR3 comprises 16 residues. V lost 6 bases, J lost 0 bases, and 5 bases stayed unmatched.

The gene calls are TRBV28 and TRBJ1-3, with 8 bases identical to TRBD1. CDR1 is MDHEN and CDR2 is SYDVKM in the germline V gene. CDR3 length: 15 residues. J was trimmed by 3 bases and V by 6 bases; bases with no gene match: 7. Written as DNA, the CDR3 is TGTGCCAGCAGCCCGGTTGGGACAGGTGGAAACACCATATATTTT. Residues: CASSPVGTGGNTIYF. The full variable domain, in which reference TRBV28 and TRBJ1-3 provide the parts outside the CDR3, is DVKVTQSSRYLVKRTGEKVFLECVQDMDHENMFWYRQDPGLGLRLIYFSYDVKMKEKGDIPEGYSVSREKKERFSLILESASTNQTSMYLCASSPVGTGGNTIYFGEGSWLTVV.

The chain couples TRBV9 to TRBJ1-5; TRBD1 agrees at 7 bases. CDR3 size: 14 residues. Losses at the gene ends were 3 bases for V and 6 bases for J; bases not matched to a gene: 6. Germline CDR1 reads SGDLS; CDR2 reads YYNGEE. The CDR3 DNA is TGTGCCAGCAGCGAACAGGGGACCCCTCAGCCCCAGCATTTT. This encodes CASSEQGTPQPQHF.

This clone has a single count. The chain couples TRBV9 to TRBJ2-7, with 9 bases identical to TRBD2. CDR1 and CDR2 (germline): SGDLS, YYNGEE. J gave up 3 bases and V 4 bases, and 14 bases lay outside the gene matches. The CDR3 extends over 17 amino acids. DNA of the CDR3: TGTGCCAGCAGCCGCCTCAGTCAGCGGGGGGCGTACTACGAGCAGTACTTC. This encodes CASSRLSQRGAYYEQYF.

The DNA for the CDR3 is TGCGCCAGCAGCTGGAGACAGGGGGTATGGAATGAGCAGTTCTTC. It specifies CASSWRQGVWNEQFF. The chain employs TRBV5-1 and TRBJ2-1; 9 bases align to TRBD1. V dropped 3 bases and J dropped 7; count of bases not matched to a gene: 8. The CDR3 runs to 15 residues. Germline V gene sequence: CDR1 SGHRS, CDR2 YFSETQ.

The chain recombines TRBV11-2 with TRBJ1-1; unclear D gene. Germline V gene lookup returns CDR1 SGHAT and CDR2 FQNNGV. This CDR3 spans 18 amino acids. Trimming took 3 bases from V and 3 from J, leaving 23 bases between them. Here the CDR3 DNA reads TGTGCCAGCAGCTTGTCTCGAGGGCTCCGGCATGGGTACACTGAAGCTTTCTTT. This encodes CASSLSRGLRHGYTEAFF. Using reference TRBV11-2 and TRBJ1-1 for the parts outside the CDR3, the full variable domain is EAGVAQSPRYKIIEKRQSVAFWCNPISGHATLYWYQQILGQGPKLLIQFQNNGVVDDSQLPKDRFSAERLKGVDSTLKIQPAKLEDSAVYLCASSLSRGLRHGYTEAFFGQGTRLTVV.

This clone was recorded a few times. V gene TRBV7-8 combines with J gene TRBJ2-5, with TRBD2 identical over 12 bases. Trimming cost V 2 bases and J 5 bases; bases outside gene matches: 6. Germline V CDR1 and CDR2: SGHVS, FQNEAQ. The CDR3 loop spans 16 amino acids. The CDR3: CASSLTSGGSLETQYF. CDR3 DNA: TGTGCCAGCAGCTTAACTAGCGGGGGGTCCCTGGAGACCCAGTACTTC.

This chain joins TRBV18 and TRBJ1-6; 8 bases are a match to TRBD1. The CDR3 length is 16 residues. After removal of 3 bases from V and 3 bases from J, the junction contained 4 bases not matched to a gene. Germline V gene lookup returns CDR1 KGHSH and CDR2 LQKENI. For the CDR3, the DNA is TGTGCCAGCTCACCCGACAGGGGCTTCTATAATTCACCCCTCCACTTT. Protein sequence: CASSPDRGFYNSPLHF. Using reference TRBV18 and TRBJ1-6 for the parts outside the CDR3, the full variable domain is NAGVMQNPRHLVRRRGQEARLRCSPMKGHSHVYWYRQLPEEGLKFMVYLQKENIIDESGMPKERFSAEFPKEGPSILRIQQVVRGDSAAYFCASSPDRGFYNSPLHFGNGTRLTVT.

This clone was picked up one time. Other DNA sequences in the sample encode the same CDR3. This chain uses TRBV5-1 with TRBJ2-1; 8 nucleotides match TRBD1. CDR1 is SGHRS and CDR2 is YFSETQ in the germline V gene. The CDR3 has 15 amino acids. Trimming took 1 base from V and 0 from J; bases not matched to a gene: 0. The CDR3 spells CASSLTGGSYNEQFF. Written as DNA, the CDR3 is TGCGCCAGCAGCTTGACAGGGGGCTCCTACAATGAGCAGTTCTTC. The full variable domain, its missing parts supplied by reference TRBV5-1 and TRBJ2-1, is KAGVTQTPRYLIKTRGQQVTLSCSPISGHRSVSWYQQTPGQGLQFLFEYFSETQRNKGNFPGRFSGRQFSNSRSEMNVSTLELGDSALYLCASSLTGGSYNEQFFGPGTRLTVL.